One T cell receptor (beta chain) is described in this entry. Using immunoSEQ multiplex PCR, the repertoire was profiled, and TCRdb retains in-frame clones only, with some absent. The sample lists fewer than 80,000 clones, around 84% occurring once. Deletions cut 5 bases from V and 0 bases from J, with 16 bases between. The CDR3 extends over 17 amino acids. Germline lookup yields CDR1 MDHEN and CDR2 SYDVKM. This specimen belongs to a study of T cell clones after liver transplantation. This TCR was sampled from a human patient who received a liver transplant. A subset of T cells may come from the graft donor. This chain uses TRBV28 with TRBJ1-4; D is perhaps TRBD1 (6 bases). Sequences were derived from CD4+ T cells from blood, sampled 48 months after liver transplant. CDR3 region: CASSLPGTTATNEKLFF. The CDR3 DNA sequence: TGTGCCAGCAGTCTCCCCGGGACAACTGCAACTAATGAAAAACTGTTTTTT.